This TCR beta chain came from a study of shared clonotypes between healthy human individuals. About the study: CD8 memory received one plate per donor, CD8 naive two, CD4 memory three and CD4 naive three.

This CDR3 region has 12 residues. Germline CDR1 reads GTSNPN; CDR2 reads SVGIG (reference sequence). Trimming cost V 2 bases and J 3 bases, with 6 bases left between them. This clone was recorded many times. There were only Caucasian adults among the donors, and all lived in Nashville, Tennessee. CD4+ cell separation produced CD45RA+ naive and CD45RA-negative memory subsets. Each PCR replicate from the sorted subsets contained about 200 ng DNA, which is some 32,000 T cell genomes. TCRdb's table, derived via immunoSEQ multiplex PCR, lists solely in-frame clones and lacks some. The table lists about 2 million clones, 95% of them singletons.

Sequencing used naive CD4+ T cells sorted from blood. Noted subset: CD45RA+ positively selected. This rearrangement joins TRBV30 to TRBJ2-3; D not resolved. This clonotype was obtained from a man aged 18 to 35 in good health. CDR3 sequence: CAWSSVTDTQYF. CDR3 in DNA: TGTGCCTGGAGTAGTGTAACAGATACGCAGTATTTT.